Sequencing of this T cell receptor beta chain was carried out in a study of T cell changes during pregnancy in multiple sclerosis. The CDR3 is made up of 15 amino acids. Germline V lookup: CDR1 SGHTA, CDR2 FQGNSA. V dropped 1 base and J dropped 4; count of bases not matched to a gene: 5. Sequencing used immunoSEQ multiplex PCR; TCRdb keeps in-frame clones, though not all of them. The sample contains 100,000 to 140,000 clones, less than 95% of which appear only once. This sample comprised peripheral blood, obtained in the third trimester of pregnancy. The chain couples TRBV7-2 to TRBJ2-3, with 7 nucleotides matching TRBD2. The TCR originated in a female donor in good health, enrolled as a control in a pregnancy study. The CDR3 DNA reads TGTGCCAGCAGCTTAGAGGGACTAAGCGCAGATACGCAGTATTTT. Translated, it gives CASSLEGLSADTQYF.